This TCR beta chain was captured in a study of blood T cell repertoires in COVID-19. Germline lookup yields CDR1 SGDLS and CDR2 YYNGEE. The germline V and J ends were trimmed by 0 bases and 4 bases, with 7 bases remaining between them. The CDR3 is 14 amino acids. Assay used: immunoSEQ multiplex PCR; TCRdb lists only in-frame clones, some missing. The sample lists approximately 280,000 clones; roughly 89% were seen once. Enrolled through a virtual design, the participants were between about 18 and 89 years of age and came from 24 US areas. The sequenced sample consisted of PBMCs or T cells enriched from blood (not recorded which). The V and J genes are TRBV9 and TRBJ2-2, with no clear D. This clonotype was sampled from an older woman who had recovered from COVID-19. The CDR3 sequence: CASSVVASTGELFF. The CDR3 DNA is TGTGCCAGCAGCGTAGTGGCTTCCACCGGGGAGCTGTTTTTT.